These T cell receptor beta chains were read from a single sample in a study of regulatory T cells in long-lasting Graves disease. TCRdb re-called the multiplex PCR reads through MiXCR, storing one row per CDR3 protein. The data hold about 500,000 distinct CDR3 sequences, with about 12% observed a single time. The sample was also reused in another study, on T cells in Graves' hyperthyroidism and ophthalmopathy.

The starting material was peripheral blood mononuclear cells (PBMCs), obtained at new diagnosis, from a patient treated with antithyroid drugs. These receptors were obtained from a young woman with Graves disease. CDR3s include the opening cysteine and the closing phenylalanine or tryptophan. A D gene is named only where the DNA matches it firmly. Rows give clone size only sometimes, using once, few, many, or a class for an expanded clone.

d_call,clone_size,v_call,j_call,cdr3_aa,cdr3_nt
TRBD1,few,TRBV27,TRBJ2-1,CATRGLGVYNEQFF,TGTGCCACCAGGGGGCTAGGGGTATACAATGAGCAGTTCTTC
.,.,TRBV4-1,TRBJ2-7,CASSQDVTEIYEQYF,TGCGCCAGCAGCCAAGATGTCACGGAAATCTACGAGCAGTACTTC
.,many,TRBV9,TRBJ2-3,CASSVGRKITDTQYF,TGTGCCAGCAGCGTAGGTCGGAAAATCACAGATACGCAGTATTTT
TRBD1,many,TRBV27,TRBJ2-7,CASSKGDRAGEQYF,TGTGCCAGCAGTAAAGGGGACAGGGCCGGCGAGCAGTACTTC
TRBD2,.,TRBV28,TRBJ2-7,CASTPGTSGTLYEQYF,TGTGCCAGCACCCCCGGGACTAGCGGGACCCTCTACGAGCAGTACTTC
.,many,TRBV30,TRBJ1-3,CAWSVSGRNTIYF,TGTGCCTGGAGTGTATCAGGGAGAAACACCATATATTTT
.,.,TRBV6-1,TRBJ2-4,CASARAIAKNIQYF,TGTGCCAGCGCCCGGGCCATAGCCAAAAACATTCAGTACTTC
.,many,TRBV11-2,TRBJ2-7,CASSRTASYEQYF,TGTGCCAGCAGCCGGACAGCCTCCTACGAGCAGTACTTC
.,many,TRBV14,TRBJ2-3,CASSQVFFSTDTQYF,TGTGCCAGCAGCCAAGTGTTTTTCAGCACAGATACGCAGTATTTT
.,once,TRBV20-1,TRBJ1-4,CSARDPQQGLKEKLFF,TGCAGTGCTAGAGATCCCCAACAGGGACTTAAGGAAAAACTGTTTTTT
.,many,TRBV6-1,TRBJ1-1,CASSWDLNTEAFF,TGTGCCAGCAGCTGGGATTTGAACACTGAAGCTTTCTTT
.,many,TRBV6-2/TRBV6-3,TRBJ2-1,CASREDFTRRDEQFF,TGTGCCAGCAGGGAGGACTTCACACGGAGGGATGAGCAGTTCTTC
.,.,TRBV9,TRBJ1-5,CASSVGGANQPQHF,TGTGCCAGCAGCGTAGGCGGGGCCAATCAGCCCCAGCATTTT
.,many,TRBV10-3,TRBJ2-7,CAISDRVSYEQYF,TGTGCCATCAGTGATCGGGTCTCCTACGAGCAGTACTTC
TRBD1,few,TRBV5-5,TRBJ1-1,CASSSRQGGLSTEAFF,TGTGCCAGCAGCTCCCGACAGGGAGGGCTGAGCACTGAAGCTTTCTTT
.,few,TRBV9,TRBJ2-3,CASSPLTTIDTQYF,TGTGCCAGCAGCCCTCTAACGACGATAGATACGCAGTATTTT
.,many,TRBV20-1,TRBJ2-7,CSASVAIRARGGREQYF,TGCAGTGCTAGTGTTGCCATACGGGCAAGAGGGGGAAGAGAGCAGTACTTC
.,many,TRBV20-1,TRBJ2-1,CSGEIGVRNEQFF,TGCAGTGGGGAGATTGGGGTTCGGAATGAGCAGTTCTTC
TRBD1,many,TRBV28,TRBJ2-3,CASSSQGVLTDTQYF,TGTGCCAGCAGTTCCCAGGGGGTACTCACAGATACGCAGTATTTT
.,.,TRBV12-3/TRBV12-4,TRBJ1-2,CASINRPGPSYGYTF,TGTGCCAGCATCAATCGACCGGGACCCTCTTATGGCTACACCTTC
.,few,TRBV6-2/TRBV6-3,TRBJ2-1,CASTQSNEQFF,TGTGCCAGCACCCAGTCCAATGAGCAGTTCTTC
.,.,TRBV20-1,TRBJ1-1,CSARQGSGVDTEAFF,TGCAGTGCTAGGCAGGGAAGTGGTGTGGACACTGAAGCTTTCTTT
.,.,TRBV5-4,TRBJ2-3,CASSFSQDTQYF,TGTGCCAGCAGCTTTTCCCAGGATACGCAGTATTTT
TRBD2,many,TRBV27,TRBJ2-1,CASSAISGSFNNEQFF,TGTGCCAGCAGTGCAATTAGCGGGAGTTTCAACAATGAGCAGTTCTTC
.,many,TRBV19,TRBJ1-4,CASSERPGLPNEKLFF,TGTGCCAGTAGTGAAAGGCCGGGACTGCCAAATGAAAAACTGTTTTTT
.,many,TRBV7-8,TRBJ2-2,CASSSFHSGANTGELFF,TGTGCCAGCAGCTCCTTCCATAGCGGCGCGAACACCGGGGAGCTGTTTTTT
TRBD2,many,TRBV7-9,TRBJ2-7,CASSLEGGSGEQYF,TGTGCCAGCAGCTTAGAGGGCGGGAGCGGAGAGCAGTACTTC
TRBD1,.,TRBV11-2,TRBJ2-7,CASSPQGAGAYEQYF,TGTGCCAGCAGTCCACAGGGGGCTGGCGCCTACGAGCAGTACTTC